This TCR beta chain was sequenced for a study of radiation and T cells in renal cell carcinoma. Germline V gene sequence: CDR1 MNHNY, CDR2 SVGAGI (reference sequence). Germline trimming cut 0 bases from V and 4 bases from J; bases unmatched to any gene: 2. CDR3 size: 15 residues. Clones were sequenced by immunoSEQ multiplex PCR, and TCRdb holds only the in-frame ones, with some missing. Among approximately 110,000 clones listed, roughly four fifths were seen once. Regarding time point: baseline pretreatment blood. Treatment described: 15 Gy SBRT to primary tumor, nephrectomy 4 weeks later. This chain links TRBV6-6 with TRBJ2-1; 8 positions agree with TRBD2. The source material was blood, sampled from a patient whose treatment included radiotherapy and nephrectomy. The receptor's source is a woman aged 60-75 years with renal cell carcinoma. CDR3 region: CASSYSTSGYNEQFF. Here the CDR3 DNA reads TGTGCCAGCAGTTACTCAACTAGCGGATACAATGAGCAGTTCTTC.